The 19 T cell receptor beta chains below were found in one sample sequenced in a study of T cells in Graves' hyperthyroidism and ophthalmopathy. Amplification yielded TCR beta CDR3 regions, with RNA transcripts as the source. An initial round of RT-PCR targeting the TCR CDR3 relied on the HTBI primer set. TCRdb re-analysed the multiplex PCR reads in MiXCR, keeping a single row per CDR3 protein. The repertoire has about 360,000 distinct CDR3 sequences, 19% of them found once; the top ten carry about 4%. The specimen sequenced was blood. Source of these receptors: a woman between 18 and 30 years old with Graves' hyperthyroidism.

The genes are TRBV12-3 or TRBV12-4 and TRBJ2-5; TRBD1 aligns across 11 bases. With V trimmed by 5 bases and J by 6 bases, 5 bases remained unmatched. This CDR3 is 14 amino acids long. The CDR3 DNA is TGTGCCAGCAGTGGGGGGACAGGGGGAAAGACCCAGTACTTC. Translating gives CASSGGTGGKTQYF.

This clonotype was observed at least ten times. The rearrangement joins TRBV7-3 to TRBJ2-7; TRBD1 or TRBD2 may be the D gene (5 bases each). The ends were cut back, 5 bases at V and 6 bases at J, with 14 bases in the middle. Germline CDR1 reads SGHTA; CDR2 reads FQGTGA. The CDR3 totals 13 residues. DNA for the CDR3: TGTGCCAGCAGCCAGGGTGGGGGTGGCGAGCAGTACTTC. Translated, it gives CASSQGGGGEQYF.

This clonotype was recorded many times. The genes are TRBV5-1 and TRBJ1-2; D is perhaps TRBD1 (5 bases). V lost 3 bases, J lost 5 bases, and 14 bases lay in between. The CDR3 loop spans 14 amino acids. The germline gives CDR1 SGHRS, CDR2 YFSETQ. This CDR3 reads CASSSTTELYGYTF. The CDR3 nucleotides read TGCGCCAGCAGCTCCACGACAGAACTATATGGCTACACCTTC.

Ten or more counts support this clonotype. CDR3 residues: CASSPPRGPQHF. The CDR3 DNA reads TGTGCCAGCAGCCCCCCACGTGGGCCCCAGCATTTT. This chain uses TRBV12-3 or TRBV12-4 with TRBJ1-5; D not resolved. The CDR3 totals 12 residues. V lost 6 bases, J lost 9 bases, and 12 bases lay in between.

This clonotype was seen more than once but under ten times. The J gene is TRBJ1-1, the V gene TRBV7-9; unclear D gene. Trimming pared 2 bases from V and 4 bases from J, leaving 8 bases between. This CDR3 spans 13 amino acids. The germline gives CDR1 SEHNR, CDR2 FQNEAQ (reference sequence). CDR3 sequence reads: CASSLLGFTEAFF. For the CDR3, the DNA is TGTGCCAGCAGCTTACTGGGTTTCACTGAAGCTTTCTTT.

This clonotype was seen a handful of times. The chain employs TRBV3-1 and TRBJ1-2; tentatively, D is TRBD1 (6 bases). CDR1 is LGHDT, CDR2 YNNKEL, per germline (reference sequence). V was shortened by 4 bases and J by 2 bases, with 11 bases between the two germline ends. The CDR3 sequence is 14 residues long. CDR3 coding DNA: TGTGCCAGCAGCCCGAAGGGGGGGAACTATGGCTACACCTTC. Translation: CASSPKGGNYGYTF.

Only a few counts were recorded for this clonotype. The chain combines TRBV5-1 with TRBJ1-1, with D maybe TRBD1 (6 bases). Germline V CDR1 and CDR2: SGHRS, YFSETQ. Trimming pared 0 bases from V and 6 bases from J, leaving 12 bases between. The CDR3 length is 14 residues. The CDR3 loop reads CASSLATGSSEAFF. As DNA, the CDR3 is TGCGCCAGCAGCTTGGCCACAGGGAGTTCTGAAGCTTTCTTT.

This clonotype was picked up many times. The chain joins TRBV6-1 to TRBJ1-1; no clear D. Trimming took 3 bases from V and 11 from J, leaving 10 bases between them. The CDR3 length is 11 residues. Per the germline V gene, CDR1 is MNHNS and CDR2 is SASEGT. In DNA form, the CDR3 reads TGTGCCAGCAGTGACGTGGGAAACGCTTTCTTT. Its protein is CASSDVGNAFF.

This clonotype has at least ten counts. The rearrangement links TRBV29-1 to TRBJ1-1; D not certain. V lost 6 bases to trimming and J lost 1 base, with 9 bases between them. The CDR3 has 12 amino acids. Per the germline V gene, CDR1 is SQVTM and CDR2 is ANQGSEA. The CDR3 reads CSVLDGNTEAFF. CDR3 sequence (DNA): TGCAGCGTCTTGGACGGGAACACTGAAGCTTTCTTT.

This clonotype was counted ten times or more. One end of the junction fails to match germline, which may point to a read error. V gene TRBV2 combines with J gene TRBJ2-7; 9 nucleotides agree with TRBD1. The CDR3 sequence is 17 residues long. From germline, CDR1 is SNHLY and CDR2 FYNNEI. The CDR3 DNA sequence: TGCGCCAGCAGTGAAGCGCAGGTGGGACAGGGCCGTCGCGAGCAGTACTTC. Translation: CASSEAQVGQGRREQYF. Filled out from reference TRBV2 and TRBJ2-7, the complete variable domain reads EPEVTQTPSHQVTQMGQEVILRCVPISNHLYFYWYRQILGQKVEFLVSFYNNEISEKSEIFDDQFSVERPDGSNFTLKIRSTKLEDSAMYFCASSEAQVGQGRREQYFGPGTRLTVT.

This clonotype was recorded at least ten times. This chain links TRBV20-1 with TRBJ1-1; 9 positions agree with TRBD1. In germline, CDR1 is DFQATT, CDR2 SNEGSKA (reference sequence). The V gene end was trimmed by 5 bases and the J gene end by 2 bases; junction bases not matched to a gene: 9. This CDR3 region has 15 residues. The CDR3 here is CSALNPGQGNTEAFF. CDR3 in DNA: TGCAGTGCTCTAAATCCGGGACAGGGCAACACTGAAGCTTTCTTT.

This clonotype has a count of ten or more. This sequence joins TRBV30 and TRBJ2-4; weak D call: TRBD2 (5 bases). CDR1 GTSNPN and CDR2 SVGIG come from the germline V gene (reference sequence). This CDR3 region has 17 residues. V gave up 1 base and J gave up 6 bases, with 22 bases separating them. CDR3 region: CAWSEGRSNRRLNIQYF. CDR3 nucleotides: TGTGCCTGGAGTGAGGGCAGGTCGAACCGGAGGTTAAACATTCAGTACTTC.

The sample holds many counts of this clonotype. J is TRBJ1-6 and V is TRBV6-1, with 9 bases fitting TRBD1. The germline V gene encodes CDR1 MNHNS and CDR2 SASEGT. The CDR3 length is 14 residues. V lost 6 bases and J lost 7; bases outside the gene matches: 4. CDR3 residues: CASRQGTGNSPLHF. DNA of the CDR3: TGTGCCAGCAGACAAGGGACAGGGAATTCACCCCTCCACTTT.

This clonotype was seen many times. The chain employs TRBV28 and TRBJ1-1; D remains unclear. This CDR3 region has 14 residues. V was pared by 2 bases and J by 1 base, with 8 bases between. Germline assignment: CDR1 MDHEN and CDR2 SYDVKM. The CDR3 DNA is TGTGCCAGCAGTTTAACCCCAGGGAACACTGAAGCTTTCTTT. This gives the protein CASSLTPGNTEAFF.

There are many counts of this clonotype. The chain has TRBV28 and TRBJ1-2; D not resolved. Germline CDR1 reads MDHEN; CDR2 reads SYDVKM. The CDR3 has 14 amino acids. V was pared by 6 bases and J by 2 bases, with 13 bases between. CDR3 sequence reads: CASSLRTGNYGYTF. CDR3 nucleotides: TGTGCCAGCAGCCTACGGACGGGCAACTATGGCTACACCTTC.

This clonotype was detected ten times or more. CDR3 loop: CATSDPGQLPGGYTF. In DNA, the CDR3 is TGTGCCACCAGTGACCCGGGCCAACTACCGGGCGGCTACACCTTC. The J gene is TRBJ1-2, the V gene TRBV24-1; D not certain. CDR1 and CDR2 from the germline V gene are KGHDR and SFDVKD. V shed 4 bases and J shed 8 bases, with 19 bases lying between them. The CDR3 has 15 amino acids.

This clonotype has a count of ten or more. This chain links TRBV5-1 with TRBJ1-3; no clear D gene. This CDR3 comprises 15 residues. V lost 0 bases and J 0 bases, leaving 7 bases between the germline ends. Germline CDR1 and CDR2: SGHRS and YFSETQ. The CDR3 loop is CASSLAGSSGNTIYF. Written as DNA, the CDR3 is TGCGCCAGCAGCTTGGCCGGGAGCTCTGGAAACACCATATATTTT.

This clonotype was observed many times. The CDR3 loop is CASSPQWGQGYQPQHF. In DNA form, the CDR3 reads TGTGCCAGCAGTCCCCAATGGGGACAGGGTTATCAGCCCCAGCATTTT. The chain couples TRBV12-3 or TRBV12-4 to TRBJ1-5; 9 positions agree with TRBD1. The trim removed 5 bases at V and 5 bases at J, leaving 10 bases unmatched. The CDR3 length is 16 residues.

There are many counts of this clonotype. The CDR3 sequence: CSGGQGADYGYTF. The CDR3 nucleotides are TGCAGCGGCGGGCAGGGGGCGGACTATGGCTACACCTTC. The rearrangement uses TRBV29-1 and TRBJ1-2, with 8 nucleotides matching TRBD1. V lost 7 bases and J lost 3; bases outside the gene matches: 7. The CDR3 has 13 residues. The germline gives CDR1 SQVTM, CDR2 ANQGSEA.